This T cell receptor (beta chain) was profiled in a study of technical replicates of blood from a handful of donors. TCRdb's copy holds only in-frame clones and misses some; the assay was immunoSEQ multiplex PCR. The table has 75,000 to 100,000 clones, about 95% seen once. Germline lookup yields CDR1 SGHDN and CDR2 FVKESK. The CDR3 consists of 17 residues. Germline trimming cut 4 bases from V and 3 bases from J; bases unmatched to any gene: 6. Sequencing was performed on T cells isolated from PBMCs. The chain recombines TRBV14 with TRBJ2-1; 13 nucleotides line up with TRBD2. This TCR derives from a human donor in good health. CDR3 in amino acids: CASSLGTSGVFYNEQFF. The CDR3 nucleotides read TGTGCCAGCAGCCTAGGGACTAGCGGGGTCTTCTACAATGAGCAGTTCTTC. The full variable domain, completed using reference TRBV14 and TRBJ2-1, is EAGVTQFPSHSVIEKGQTVTLRCDPISGHDNLYWYRRVMGKEIKFLLHFVKESKQDESGMPNNRFLAERTGGTYSTLKVQPAELEDSGVYFCASSLGTSGVFYNEQFFGPGTRLTVL.